This T cell receptor beta chain was recovered during a study of human T cells and chemical hapten exposure (dated by TCRdb to the early 2020s). For context, the study as a whole: Libraries were pooled for sequencing, and variation in per-sample TCR yields was attributed mainly to small differences in library volumes within the pool. Peripheral blood TCR repertoire changes were tracked in vivo in alopecia patients during primary and secondary sensitization to the hapten diphenylcyclopropenone (DPC). For every blood RNA sample, sequencing covered both the TCR alpha and TCR beta chains. Study-wide conclusions, independent of this receptor: Repeated subsampling changed both the strength of the expansion versus patch-test correlation and the threshold at which the correlation became significant. DPC sensitization did not change how many TCRs were above 1 in 1000 frequency, and no evidence was found of alterations in global repertoire structure.

Library prep was done by 5' RACE. TCRdb lists the instrument as Illumina MiSeq. During library preparation, unique molecular identifiers were attached to individual cDNA molecules so that TCRs could be counted quantitatively and reproducibly. The paper's data handling went like this. The median number of TCRs per sample was some 100,000, ranging from roughly 23,224 to 700,000. The Decombinator software suite was used to annotate the V, J and CDR3 of the TCR reads. To make PS versus PT1 abundance plots, every sample was subsampled to the same number of TCRs (28,000). TCRs were defined as expanded if absent before sensitization and observed at least eight times at the 2-week time point. TCRdb cleaned the public reads at Q25 with fastp, built clones with MiXCR and kept in-frame beta chains. Records with the same CDR3 protein are collapsed into one entry carrying the most frequent genes and DNA. These V and J calls derive from TCRdb rather than the authors' analysis. The sample includes over 95,000 distinct CDR3 sequences, with approximately 20% observed a single time. The ten largest clones represent about 3% of the sample.

The germline V gene specifies SGDLS as CDR1 and YYNGEE as CDR2. The V and J ends are trimmed by 0 bases and 2 bases, leaving 14 bases between them. From the cysteine up to the phenylalanine, the CDR3 has a length of 16 residues. Here the CDR3 DNA is all that survives: 48 bases in frame from base 1. About this clonotype: It has no known antigen specificity. No quality values exist for individual bases; no much larger clone is one base distant.

Total RNA was extracted from unfractionated whole blood collected in Tempus Blood RNA tubes. About five healthy volunteers acted as controls for TCR sequencing and had blood drawn at day 0, 2 weeks and 6 weeks. The chain is made from TRBV9 and TRBJ2-5; the D gene is perhaps TRBD2, on 5 matching bases. The receptor's source is a human donor in good health. The DNA sequence is given as TGTGCCAGCAGCGTAGCTCTGGAGGTTAGGCAAGAGACCCAGTACTTC. Its coded protein is CASSVALEVRQETQYF.